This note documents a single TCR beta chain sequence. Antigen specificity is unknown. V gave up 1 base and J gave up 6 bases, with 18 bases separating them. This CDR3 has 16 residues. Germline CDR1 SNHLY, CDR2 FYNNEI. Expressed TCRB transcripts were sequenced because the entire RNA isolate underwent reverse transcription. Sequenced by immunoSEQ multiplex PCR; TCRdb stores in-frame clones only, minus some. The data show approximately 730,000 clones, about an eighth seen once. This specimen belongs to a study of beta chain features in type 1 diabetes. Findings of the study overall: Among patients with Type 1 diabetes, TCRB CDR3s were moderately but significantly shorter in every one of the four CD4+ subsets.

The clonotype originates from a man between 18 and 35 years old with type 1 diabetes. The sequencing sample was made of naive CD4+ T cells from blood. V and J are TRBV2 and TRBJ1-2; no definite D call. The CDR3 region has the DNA TGTGCCAGCAGTGAAGTAAGTCGGCAGGTGAGGGATGGCTACACCTTC. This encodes CASSEVSRQVRDGYTF.